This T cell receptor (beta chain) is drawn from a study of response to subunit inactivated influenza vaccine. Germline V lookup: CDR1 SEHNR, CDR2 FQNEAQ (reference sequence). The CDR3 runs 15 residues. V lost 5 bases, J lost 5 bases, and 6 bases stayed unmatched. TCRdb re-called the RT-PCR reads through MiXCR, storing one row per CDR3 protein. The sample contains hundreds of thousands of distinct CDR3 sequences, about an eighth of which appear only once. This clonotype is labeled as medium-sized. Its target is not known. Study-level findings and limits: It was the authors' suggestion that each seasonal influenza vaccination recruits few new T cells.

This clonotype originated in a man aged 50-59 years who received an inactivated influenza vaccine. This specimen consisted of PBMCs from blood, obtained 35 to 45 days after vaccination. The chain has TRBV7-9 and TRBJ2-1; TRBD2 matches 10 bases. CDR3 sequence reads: CASSPPSGSDNEQFF. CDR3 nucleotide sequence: TGTGCCAGCAGCCCTCCTAGCGGGAGCGACAATGAGCAGTTCTTC.